One and the same sample provided the 20 T cell receptor beta chains below, sequenced in a study of T cell changes during pregnancy in multiple sclerosis. Produced via immunoSEQ multiplex PCR; TCRdb's table is partial and in-frame only. The profile covers approximately 46,000 clones, with around 90% appearing a single time and 2.9% taken by the ten largest. This sample comprised CD8+ T cells from peripheral blood mononuclear cells, obtained in the second trimester of pregnancy. These receptors came from a female donor with multiple sclerosis, enrolled in a pregnancy study.

This chain joins TRBV9 and TRBJ1-2, with TRBD1 matching over 7 bases. Germline V gene sequence: CDR1 SGDLS, CDR2 YYNGEE. CDR3 size: 15 residues. J lost 5 bases, V lost 3 bases, and 10 bases had no gene match. CDR3: CASSGGTASLYGYTF. CDR3 DNA: TGTGCCAGCAGCGGCGGGACAGCGTCACTATATGGCTACACCTTC. The complete variable domain, with remaining parts taken from reference TRBV9 and TRBJ1-2, reads DSGVTQTPKHLITATGQRVTLRCSPRSGDLSVYWYQQSLDQGLQFLIQYYNGEERAKGNILERFSAQQFPDLHSELNLSSLELGDSALYFCASSGGTASLYGYTFGSGTRLTVV.

The chain employs TRBV21-1 and TRBJ1-4; the tabulated D call, TRBD1, remains unverified against the DNA. TRBV21-1 is termed a pseudogene. The length of the CDR3 is 14 residues. Here the CDR3 reads CASSKGQGGEKLFF. The DNA for the CDR3 is TGTGCCAGCAGCAAAGGCCAGGGTGGTGAAAAACTGTTTTTT.

This clone has more than one count but fewer than ten. This chain joins TRBV6-4 and TRBJ2-6, with D maybe TRBD2 (6 bases). The CDR3 runs 16 residues. The V gene lost 4 bases and the J gene lost 2 bases, with 12 bases spanning the gap. Germline CDR1 and CDR2: MRHNA and SNTAGT. The chain's CDR3 is CASSAFREAGANVLTF. The CDR3 nucleotides are TGTGCCAGCAGTGCCTTCAGGGAGGCTGGGGCCAACGTCCTGACTTTC.

V is TRBV14 and J is TRBJ2-1; 10 bases are shared with TRBD2. After removal of 0 bases from V and 10 bases from J, the junction contained 9 bases not matched to a gene. Germline CDR1 reads SGHDN; CDR2 reads FVKESK. This CDR3 spans 16 amino acids. The CDR3 spells CASSQETGLALREQFF. The DNA of the CDR3 is TGTGCCAGCAGCCAAGAAACGGGACTAGCGTTACGCGAGCAGTTCTTC.

The rearrangement joins TRBV5-4 to TRBJ2-7; 9 bases fit TRBD1. The CDR3 consists of 15 residues. J was trimmed by 4 bases and V by 0 bases; bases with no gene match: 5. The germline V gene has CDR1 SGHNT and CDR2 YYREEE (reference sequence). This CDR3 reads CASSLATGGGYEQYF. CDR3 in DNA: TGTGCCAGCAGCTTGGCCACAGGGGGCGGATACGAGCAGTACTTC.

The chain carries TRBV19 and TRBJ1-1; D not resolved. There are 14 residues in the CDR3. The ends were cut back, 3 bases at V and 6 bases at J, with 14 bases in the middle. Germline CDR1 LNHDA, CDR2 SQIVND (reference sequence). Here the CDR3 DNA reads TGTGCCAGTAGTATCGGTCCGGGTTCGCCTGAAGCTTTCTTT. Protein product: CASSIGPGSPEAFF.

This clone was observed a handful of times. The chain couples TRBV5-6 to TRBJ1-2; the D is unclear. Germline CDR1 SGHDT, CDR2 YYEEEE. The CDR3 sequence is 15 residues long. V lost 0 bases and J 3 bases, leaving 12 bases between the germline ends. The CDR3 nucleotides read TGTGCCAGCAGCTTGGCCGGGTCAGAAGACTATGGCTACACCTTC. Translating gives CASSLAGSEDYGYTF.

This sequence joins TRBV27 and TRBJ1-2; 10 nucleotides agree with TRBD1. The CDR3 is 14 residues long. Looked up from germline, CDR1 is MNHEY and CDR2 is SMNVEV (reference sequence). V shed 3 bases and J 4 bases; nucleotides not matched to a gene: 2. The CDR3 DNA follows: TGTGCCAGCAGTTTCGGACAGGGGGGCTATGGCTACACCTTC. Translating gives CASSFGQGGYGYTF.

V is TRBV25-1 and J is TRBJ2-5, with D possibly TRBD2 on 6 matching bases. There are 13 residues in the CDR3. CDR1 and CDR2 from the germline V gene are MGHDK and SYGVNS. V was pared by 3 bases and J by 4 bases, with 9 bases between. The CDR3 nucleotides read TGTGCCAGCAGTGAGGACTACCCAGAGACCCAGTACTTC. This encodes CASSEDYPETQYF.

CDR3 DNA sequence: TGTGCCAGCAGCACCGCCGAGGGCTCCTACAATGAGCAGTTCTTC. Protein: CASSTAEGSYNEQFF. The chain employs TRBV7-2 and TRBJ2-1; the D gene is possibly TRBD2 (5 bases). Germline CDR1 is SGHTA and CDR2 is FQGNSA. V gave up 5 bases and J gave up 0 bases, with 11 bases separating them. The CDR3 spans 15 residues. Full variable domain (missing parts from reference TRBV7-2 and TRBJ2-1): GAGVSQSPSNKVTEKGKDVELRCDPISGHTALYWYRQSLGQGLEFLIYFQGNSAPDKSGLPSDRFSAERTGGSVSTLTIQRTQQEDSAVYLCASSTAEGSYNEQFFGPGTRLTVL.

This chain joins TRBV7-6 and TRBJ2-1; the match to TRBD2 covers 10 bases. Germline CDR1 SGHVS, CDR2 FNYEAQ. The V and J ends lost 3 bases and 4 bases, in that order; junction bases with no gene match: 0. CDR3 length: 14 amino acids. The DNA for the CDR3 is TGTGCCAGCAGCTTTAGCGGGGGGTACAATGAGCAGTTCTTC. It codes for CASSFSGGYNEQFF.

The rearrangement uses TRBV5-6 and TRBJ1-4; the match to TRBD1 covers 7 bases. The CDR3 consists of 13 residues. V was clipped by 5 bases and J by 6 bases; unmatched bases: 4. Germline CDR1 SGHDT, CDR2 YYEEEE. The CDR3 is CASRSTGHEKLFF. The CDR3 region has the DNA TGTGCCAGCAGGTCGACAGGGCATGAAAAACTGTTTTTT.

This chain joins TRBV14 and TRBJ1-4; no clear D. V was trimmed by 6 bases and J by 5 bases, leaving 10 bases between them. CDR1 SGHDN and CDR2 FVKESK come from the germline V gene. This CDR3 comprises 13 residues. The CDR3 sequence is CASSQVLNEKLFF. In nucleotides, the CDR3 is TGTGCCAGCAGTCAGGTCCTCAATGAAAAACTGTTTTTT.

With respect to this clone: This same CDR3 is encoded by further DNA sequences in the sample. The rearrangement links TRBV9 to TRBJ2-5; D possibly corresponds to TRBD2 (7 bases). Deletions cut 0 bases from V and 5 bases from J, with 14 bases between. The CDR3 is made up of 15 amino acids. The germline V gene encodes CDR1 SGDLS and CDR2 YYNGEE. CDR3 amino acids: CASSVGGGLQETQYF. The DNA of the CDR3 is TGTGCCAGCAGCGTAGGCGGGGGCCTCCAGGAGACCCAGTACTTC.

The chain carries TRBV7-6 and TRBJ2-7; no definite D call. V was shortened by 5 bases and J by 2 bases, with 10 bases between the two germline ends. CDR1 is SGHVS, CDR2 FNYEAQ, per germline. CDR3 length equals 13 residues. CDR3 nucleotide sequence: TGTGCCAGCAGCCCTGGTGAGGCCTACGAGCAGTACTTC. This gives the protein CASSPGEAYEQYF. The full variable domain, completed using reference TRBV7-6 and TRBJ2-7, is GAGVSQSPRYKVTKRGQDVALRCDPISGHVSLYWYRQALGQGPEFLTYFNYEAQQDKSGLPNDRFSAERPEGSISTLTIQRTEQRDSAMYRCASSPGEAYEQYFGPGTRLTVT.

The chain joins TRBV4-2 to TRBJ2-7; 10 nucleotides agree with TRBD2. Germline V gene sequence: CDR1 LGHNA, CDR2 YNFKEQ. V trimming: 0 bases; J trimming: 6 bases; junction bases outside the gene matches: 5. The CDR3 consists of 15 residues. The CDR3 here is CASSQDRAGGPEQYF. CDR3 DNA: TGTGCCAGCAGCCAAGATCGAGCGGGGGGGCCCGAGCAGTACTTC.

This chain connects TRBV6-5 to TRBJ1-2, with D perhaps TRBD1 (5 bases). The CDR3 runs 13 residues. CDR1 MNHEY and CDR2 SVGAGI come from the germline V gene. Trimming removed 2 bases at V and 7 bases at J, with 11 bases between. CDR3 region: CASSYQFGGGYTF. Written as DNA, the CDR3 is TGTGCCAGCAGTTACCAGTTCGGGGGTGGCTACACCTTC.

The chain is built from TRBV7-9 and TRBJ2-2; perhaps TRBD1 as D (7 bases). Trimming pared 4 bases from V and 4 bases from J, leaving 13 bases between. From germline, CDR1 is SEHNR and CDR2 FQNEAQ (reference sequence). The CDR3 has 15 amino acids. CDR3 DNA sequence: TGTGCCAGCAGCTCCTCAGGGGGGAGCACCGGGGAGCTGTTTTTT. This sequence encodes CASSSSGGSTGELFF.

The V and J genes are TRBV4-1 and TRBJ1-1; D is ambiguous. The germline CDR1 and CDR2 sequences are MGHRA and YSYEKL. The CDR3 contains 15 residues. V lost 4 bases to trimming and J lost 6 bases, with 18 bases between them. CDR3 in DNA: TGCGCCAGCAGCCGGACCGAGGGCCCCAGCTCTGAAGCTTTCTTT. Translation: CASSRTEGPSSEAFF.

In this sample, this clone turned up once. The rearrangement uses TRBV11-3 and TRBJ2-3, with 8 positions matching TRBD2. The CDR3 totals 15 residues. The germline gives CDR1 SGHNT, CDR2 YENEEA. The ends lost 3 bases at V and 0 bases at J; junction bases unmatched: 2. The CDR3 loop is CASSFVAGSTDTQYF. CDR3 sequence (DNA): TGTGCCAGCAGCTTCGTAGCGGGGAGCACAGATACGCAGTATTTT.